The rows below give T cell receptor beta chains drawn from one sample of a study of cytomegalovirus exposure and HLA in healthy donors. Assay used: immunoSEQ multiplex PCR; TCRdb lists only in-frame clones, some missing. Here the sample spans roughly 120,000 clones, approximately 80% being singletons. Specimen: PBMCs. These receptors were collected from a young man in good health and CMV-seropositive. CDR3s include the opening cysteine and the closing phenylalanine or tryptophan. The D gene is left open where the match is weak. The size entry is marked missing in some rows and otherwise reads once, few, many or a size class.

TRBD2 17 once TRBJ2-3 TRBV5-1 CASSFGQLAGYTDTQYF TGCGCCAGCAGCTTTGGGCAACTAGCGGGCTACACAGATACGCAGTATTTT
. 13 . TRBJ1-2 TRBV7-2 CASRPDSNYGYTF TGTGCCAGCAGGCCCGACAGTAACTATGGCTACACCTTC
. 12 . TRBJ2-1 TRBV29-1 CSGTPTDREQFF TGCAGCGGGACGCCTACCGACAGGGAGCAGTTCTTC
TRBD1 14 . TRBJ1-2 TRBV15 CATSRGQYSYGYTF TGTGCCACCAGCAGGGGACAGTATTCCTATGGCTACACCTTC
. 14 . TRBJ1-2 TRBV28 CASSRQQVNYGYTF TGTGCCAGCAGTAGACAGCAAGTTAACTATGGCTACACCTTC
TRBD1 17 . TRBJ2-7 TRBV7-8 CASSLVNARTGNYEQYF TGTGCCAGCAGCTTAGTCAATGCTAGGACAGGGAACTACGAGCAGTACTTC
TRBD2 17 . TRBJ2-3 TRBV11-3 CASSPRGLAGNTDTQYF TGTGCCAGCAGCCCTAGGGGGCTAGCGGGGAACACAGATACGCAGTATTTT
TRBD1 15 . TRBJ2-1 TRBV7-8 CASSSYRGLSDEQFF TGTGCCAGCAGCAGCTACAGGGGGCTGTCCGATGAGCAGTTCTTC
TRBD2 13 once TRBJ2-1 TRBV7-8 CASSFSGLAGKFF TGTGCCAGCAGCTTTTCGGGGCTAGCGGGGAAATTCTTC
. 13 . TRBJ2-7 TRBV7-3 CASSLRGTYEQYF TGTGCCAGCAGCTTACGAGGTACCTACGAGCAGTACTTC
. 14 . TRBJ2-5 TRBV7-2 CASSLEGWSETQYF TGTGCCAGCAGCTTAGAGGGGTGGAGCGAGACCCAGTACTTC
. 18 . TRBJ2-3 TRBV7-2 CASSLVGILRRFPDTQYF TGTGCCAGCAGCTTAGTCGGGATTCTGCGTAGATTCCCAGATACGCAGTATTTT
. 17 few TRBJ2-1 TRBV21-1 CASSKGEGCEGLNEQFF TGTGCCAGCAGCAAAGGGGAGGGTTGTGAGGGTTTGAATGAGCAGTTCTTC
TRBD1 13 . TRBJ2-7 TRBV6-4 CAGDRGLFYEQYF TGTGCCGGGGACAGGGGTTTGTTTTACGAGCAGTACTTC
TRBD1 16 . TRBJ1-3 TRBV6-1 CASSEEKGAKGNTIYF TGTGCCAGCAGTGAAGAGAAGGGGGCGAAAGGAAACACCATATATTTT
. 16 once TRBJ1-1 TRBV21-1 CASSLRSKNLNTEAFF TGTGCCAGCAGCTTGAGGTCGAAAAATTTGAACACTGAAGCTTTCTTT
TRBD1 15 . TRBJ2-7 TRBV9 CASSKTGDTPYEQYF TGTGCCAGCAGCAAGACAGGGGACACTCCCTACGAGCAGTACTTC
TRBD1 16 few TRBJ2-1 TRBV5-4 CASSFGTGANSDEQFF TGTGCCAGCAGCTTCGGGACAGGAGCTAACTCGGATGAGCAGTTCTTC
. 13 . TRBJ1-2 TRBV11-3 CASRDQGNYGYTF TGTGCCAGCAGGGATCAGGGGAACTATGGCTACACCTTC
TRBD1 15 . TRBJ1-5 TRBV7-2 CASSRDRGQAQPQHF TGTGCCAGCAGCCGGGACAGGGGGCAAGCTCAGCCCCAGCATTTT
. 14 . TRBJ1-1 TRBV10-3 CAISVSGFSTEAFF TGTGCCATCAGTGTATCGGGTTTTAGCACTGAAGCTTTCTTT
TRBD2 16 . TRBJ2-3 TRBV18 CASSPLFSGRGDTQYF TGTGCCAGCTCACCACTATTTAGCGGGAGGGGAGATACGCAGTATTTT
. 13 . TRBJ2-7 TRBV5-1 CASSLRAPYEQYF TGCGCCAGCAGCTTGAGAGCTCCCTACGAGCAGTACTTC
TRBD1 15 few TRBJ1-2 TRBV7-6 CASSLGGGRITGYTF TGTGCCAGCAGCTTAGGAGGGGGCAGGATCACTGGCTACACCTTC
. 13 . TRBJ1-6 TRBV6-1 CASSAETDSRLHF TGTGCCAGCAGTGCCGAGACTGACTCGAGGCTCCACTTT
. 11 . TRBJ1-2 TRBV7-9 CASSGTPRNTF TGTGCCAGCAGCGGGACACCGAGGAACACCTTC
TRBD2 18 . TRBJ2-5 TRBV9 CASSVGGTSGGAIETQYF TGTGCCAGCAGCGTAGGAGGGACTAGCGGGGGGGCCATAGAGACCCAGTACTTC
. 15 . TRBJ1-2 TRBV18 CASSPGPNSPDGYTF TGTGCCAGCTCACCGGGCCCGAACTCACCGGATGGCTACACCTTC
. 12 . TRBJ2-7 TRBV28 CASRAGAYEQYF TGTGCCAGCAGGGCAGGGGCCTACGAGCAGTACTTC
TRBD2 15 . TRBJ2-1 TRBV2 CASSTGLAVPNEQFF TGTGCCAGCAGTACAGGACTAGCGGTGCCCAATGAGCAGTTCTTC
. 19 . TRBJ2-3 TRBV15 CATSTPHREGRYGTDTQYF TGTGCCACCAGCACACCTCACAGAGAGGGTCGGTATGGCACAGATACGCAGTATTTT
TRBD2 15 . TRBJ2-7 TRBV5-1 CASSPTSGSSYEQYF TGCGCCAGCAGCCCGACTAGCGGGAGTTCCTACGAGCAGTACTTC
TRBD2 15 . TRBJ2-7 TRBV27 CASSLMAGGLIEQYF TGTGCCAGCAGTTTAATGGCGGGGGGGCTAATCGAGCAGTACTTC
. 14 . TRBJ2-5 TRBV10-3 CAISARAEQETQYF TGTGCCATCAGTGCGCGGGCCGAACAAGAGACCCAGTACTTC
. 17 few TRBJ2-3 TRBV4-2 CASSQDRRLSGADTQYF TGTGCCAGCAGCCAAGATCGGAGGTTGTCGGGAGCAGATACGCAGTATTTT
TRBD1 15 . TRBJ1-5 TRBV19 CASSMWDRGIQPQHF TGTGCCAGTAGTATGTGGGACAGGGGGATTCAGCCCCAGCATTTT
. 13 once TRBJ2-5 TRBV6-5 CASRHRVQETQYF TGTGCCAGCAGACACAGGGTCCAAGAGACCCAGTACTTC
TRBD1 15 few TRBJ1-2 TRBV7-2 CASSPSGTELYGYTF TGTGCCAGCAGCCCCTCCGGGACAGAACTCTATGGCTACACCTTC
. 17 . TRBJ1-1 TRBV4-1 CASSQLQGRGYDTEAFF TGCGCCAGCAGCCAGCTTCAGGGGAGGGGATACGACACTGAAGCTTTCTTT
. 12 . TRBJ2-7 TRBV7-2 CASSLTAYEQYF TGTGCCAGCAGCTTGACAGCGTACGAGCAGTACTTC
. 14 once TRBJ2-7 TRBV30 CAWSTRGSNYEQYF TGTGCCTGGAGTACGCGGGGCTCAAATTACGAGCAGTACTTC
. 15 . TRBJ2-7 TRBV6-5 CASSPHDISSYEQYF TGTGCCAGCAGTCCACACGACATCAGCTCCTACGAGCAGTACTTC
. 16 . TRBJ2-3 TRBV4-3 CASSQTRSGSTDTQYF TGCGCCAGCAGCCAAACGCGGTCCGGGAGCACAGATACGCAGTATTTT
TRBD2 15 . TRBJ2-1 TRBV10-3 CAVSWAGVTYNEQFF TGTGCCGTCTCGTGGGCGGGGGTTACCTACAATGAGCAGTTCTTC